The 2 T cell receptor beta chains below all came from one sample that was sequenced in a study of a mutant IDH1 vaccine in newly diagnosed glioma. Which antigens these TCRs recognize remains unknown. This table comes from immunoSEQ multiplex PCR, and its TCRdb copy is limited to in-frame clones, with some not included. The sample has tens of thousands of clones; around 81% are singletons. Time point meaning: week 35, safety follow-up. Each vaccine dose was 300 ug of mutant IDH1 20-mer peptide, with topical imiquimod. The sequences come from PBMCs, collected from a glioma patient whose treatment included an IDH1 peptide vaccine. The receptors stem from a man aged 40-49 years with glioma.

The chain is built from TRBV4-3 and TRBJ2-2, with D possibly being TRBD1 (6 bases). CDR3 size: 14 residues. V shed 3 bases and J shed 7 bases, with 12 bases lying between them. Germline CDR1 reads LGHNA; CDR2 reads YSLEER. This CDR3 is CASSHAGVIGELFF. The CDR3 DNA reads as TGCGCCAGCAGCCATGCAGGGGTGATCGGGGAGCTGTTTTTT.

This clone was observed once. The chain recombines TRBV19 with TRBJ2-1, with 14 bases that match TRBD2. Germline V gene lookup returns CDR1 LNHDA and CDR2 SQIVND (reference sequence). The CDR3 has 17 residues. J lost 1 base, V lost 5 bases, and 4 bases had no gene match. The CDR3 region is CASSAGTSGSSYNEQFF. The CDR3 coding sequence is TGTGCCAGTAGTGCAGGGACTAGCGGGAGTTCCTACAATGAGCAGTTCTTC.